What follows are 14 T cell receptor beta chains derived from one specimen sequenced in a study of CD8+ T cells in alopecia areata. After isolation, RNA underwent reverse transcription to generate cDNA as the sequencing template. The table came from immunoSEQ multiplex PCR; TCRdb's copy has only in-frame clones and leaves some out. The sample has 110,000 to 150,000 clones, 62% seen once. The sample consisted of CD8+ T cells sorted from blood. These receptor sequences come from a human donor in good health.

Notes on this clone: The same CDR3 is also encoded by other DNA sequences in this sample. The gene calls are TRBV7-9 and TRBJ1-2; D unresolved. The length of the CDR3 is 13 residues. Germline V gene data show CDR1 as SEHNR and CDR2 as FQNEAQ (reference sequence). Trimming shortened V by 5 bases and J by 4 bases, and 11 bases separated the two germline ends. The CDR3 coding sequence is TGTGCCAGCAGCCTTGGGCAGACCTATGGCTACACCTTC. Its protein product is CASSLGQTYGYTF.

This clone has more than one count but fewer than ten. The rearrangement joins TRBV9 to TRBJ2-7, with 7 bases lining up with TRBD1. The J segment lost 2 bases and the V segment lost 4 bases, leaving 3 bases of the junction unmatched. The CDR3 covers 13 residues. From germline, CDR1 is SGDLS and CDR2 YYNGEE. The CDR3 nucleotides are TGTGCCAGCAGCCCAGGGGGAACCTACGAGCAGTACTTC. Encoded protein: CASSPGGTYEQYF.

This clone has more than one count but fewer than ten. This may be a read error: a much more frequent sequence differs by one nucleotide. The rearrangement uses TRBV28 and TRBJ2-1, with no clear D. CDR1 and CDR2 from the germline V gene are MDHEN and SYDVKM. The CDR3 spans 11 residues. The CDR3 reads CASSLYNEQFF. The CDR3 DNA reads as TGTGCCAGCAGCTTATACAATGAGCAGTTCTTC.

The chain recombines TRBV23-1 with TRBJ1-1; D is undetermined. TRBV23-1 is identified as an open reading frame with a role that is uncertain. V lost 4 bases and J 0 bases, leaving 15 bases between the germline ends. This CDR3 has 16 amino acids. CDR3 residues: CASSLCPRGVNTEAFF. The DNA of the CDR3 is TGCGCCAGCAGTCTCTGTCCCCGTGGGGTGAACACTGAAGCTTTCTTT.

The gene calls are TRBV29-1 and TRBJ2-7, with 9 bases lining up with TRBD2. Germline V gene lookup returns CDR1 SQVTM and CDR2 ANQGSEA. This CDR3 is 15 amino acids long. Trimming removed 6 bases from V and 0 bases from J; junction bases left unmatched: 9. The CDR3 DNA sequence: TGCAGCGTCTCAGGACTAGCGCACAACTCCTACGAGCAGTACTTC. Translated: CSVSGLAHNSYEQYF.

This clone was recorded once. The chain couples TRBV20-1 to TRBJ2-1; D is unclear. The CDR3 consists of 11 residues. Trimming took 0 bases from V and 6 from J, leaving 3 bases between them. Germline-derived CDR1 and CDR2 are DFQATT and SNEGSKA (reference sequence). In DNA, the CDR3 is TGCAGTGCTAGAGACTCCAATGAGCAGTTCTTC. It is translated as CSARDSNEQFF.

V gene TRBV2 combines with J gene TRBJ2-4, with no clear D. The V gene's germline CDR1 is SNHLY and CDR2 FYNNEI. The CDR3 is made up of 12 amino acids. The ends were cut back, 4 bases at V and 5 bases at J, with 6 bases in the middle. The DNA of the CDR3 is TGTGCCAGCAGTGTCTCACAAAACATTCAGTACTTC. Encoded protein: CASSVSQNIQYF.

V usage is TRBV30 and J usage is TRBJ1-1; possibly TRBD1 for D (5 bases). The V gene lost 8 bases and the J gene lost 1 base, with 8 bases spanning the gap. Per the germline V gene, CDR1 is GTSNPN and CDR2 is SVGIG (reference sequence). The CDR3 covers 11 residues. CDR3 sequence (DNA): TGTGCCCAGGGCACGAACACTGAAGCTTTCTTT. Translating it yields CAQGTNTEAFF.

The chain links TRBV7-9 to TRBJ2-7, with a tentative D call TRBD2 (5 bases). Germline-derived CDR1 and CDR2 are SEHNR and FQNEAQ (reference sequence). CDR3 length equals 15 residues. V lost 4 bases and J 3 bases, leaving 16 bases between the germline ends. CDR3 sequence (DNA): TGTGCCAGCAGCTCCGACCGGCGGGCAGACTACGAGCAGTACTTC. This translates into CASSSDRRADYEQYF.

The V and J genes are TRBV12-5 and TRBJ2-3, with TRBD2 matching over 10 bases. The V and J ends lost 5 bases and 4 bases, in that order; junction bases with no gene match: 3. This CDR3 region has 14 residues. Germline values: CDR1 LGHNT, CDR2 FRNRAP. The CDR3 loop reads CASGPSGSPDTQYF. Written as DNA, the CDR3 is TGTGCTAGTGGTCCTAGCGGGAGCCCAGATACGCAGTATTTT.

This chain connects TRBV6-6 to TRBJ2-7, with D possibly matching TRBD1 (5 bases). V was shortened by 7 bases and J by 5 bases, with 12 bases between the two germline ends. Germline V gives CDR1 MNHNY, CDR2 SVGAGI (reference sequence). The CDR3 is made up of 12 amino acids. Written as DNA, the CDR3 is TGTGCCAGCATGGGCAGGGTAGACGAGCAGTACTTC. It codes for CASMGRVDEQYF.

This chain uses TRBV7-9 with TRBJ2-7, with D possibly being TRBD2 (5 bases). V shed 1 base and J shed 2 bases, with 9 bases lying between them. This CDR3 contains 14 residues. Looked up from germline, CDR1 is SEHNR and CDR2 is FQNEAQ (reference sequence). The CDR3 region is CASSLGEQTYEQYF. CDR3 in DNA: TGTGCCAGCAGCTTAGGGGAGCAGACCTACGAGCAGTACTTC.

The CDR3 DNA is TGTGCCAGCAGTGGCTTAATTAGAGATCAGCCCCAGCATTTT. This translates into CASSGLIRDQPQHF. The V and J genes are TRBV28 and TRBJ1-5; D is unclear. The CDR3 is made up of 14 amino acids. Germline CDR1 reads MDHEN; CDR2 reads SYDVKM. Trimming cost V 5 bases and J 5 bases, with 13 bases left between them.

The chain carries TRBV9 and TRBJ1-2; no clear D. This CDR3 spans 13 amino acids. Trimming shortened V by 4 bases and J by 10 bases, and 17 bases separated the two germline ends. The germline CDR1 and CDR2 sequences are SGDLS and YYNGEE. CDR3 residues: CASSPGSPPDYTF. In nucleotides, the CDR3 is TGTGCCAGCAGCCCAGGTAGCCCGCCCGACTACACCTTC. The full variable domain, with the rest looked up from reference TRBV9 and TRBJ1-2, is DSGVTQTPKHLITATGQRVTLRCSPRSGDLSVYWYQQSLDQGLQFLIQYYNGEERAKGNILERFSAQQFPDLHSELNLSSLELGDSALYFCASSPGSPPDYTFGSGTRLTVV.